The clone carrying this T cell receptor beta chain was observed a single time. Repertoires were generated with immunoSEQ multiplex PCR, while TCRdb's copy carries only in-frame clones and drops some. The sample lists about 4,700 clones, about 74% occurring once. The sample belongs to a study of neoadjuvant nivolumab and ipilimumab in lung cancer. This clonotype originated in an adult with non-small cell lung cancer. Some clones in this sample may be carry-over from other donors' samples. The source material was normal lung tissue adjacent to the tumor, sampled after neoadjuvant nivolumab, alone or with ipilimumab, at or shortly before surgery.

This chain's CDR3 is CASRTGQGEYNEQFF. CDR3 sequence (DNA): TGTGCCAGCAGGACGGGACAGGGGGAGTACAATGAGCAGTTCTTC. This sequence joins TRBV2 and TRBJ2-1, with 11 bases fitting TRBD1. The ends lost 6 bases at V and 4 bases at J; junction bases unmatched: 5. This CDR3 is built from 15 residues. CDR1 is SNHLY, CDR2 FYNNEI, per germline.